Listed here are 29 T cell receptor beta chains from one sample, sequenced in a study of PD-L1 blockade in urothelial cancer. Assay: immunoSEQ multiplex PCR; the TCRdb copy retains only in-frame clones and omits some. Seen here are under 35,000 clones, 80% to 90% observed once, and the top ten hold about 7.6%. The time point denotes: peripheral blood 6 weeks after treatment start. The sequencing here drew on PBMCs, taken around atezolizumab (anti-PD-L1) treatment. The source of these receptors is a man older than 75 with urothelial cancer.

The J gene is TRBJ1-3, the V gene TRBV11-2, with a tentative D call TRBD1 (6 bases). This CDR3 comprises 16 residues. Germline CDR1 is SGHAT and CDR2 is FQNNGV. V was cut by 5 bases and J by 4 bases, with 18 bases left in between. As DNA, the CDR3 is TGTGCCAGCAGCAACCGTCGGGGGGCTGGGGGAAACACCATATATTTT. Residues: CASSNRRGAGGNTIYF.

The chain joins TRBV11-2 to TRBJ2-7, with D perhaps TRBD2 (5 bases). Trimming removed 0 bases at V and 0 bases at J, with 21 bases between. Germline CDR1 is SGHAT and CDR2 is FQNNGV. The CDR3 extends over 19 amino acids. In nucleotides, the CDR3 is TGTGCCAGCAGCTTAGATGGACTTTCCGTTACCGTGAGCTCCTACGAGCAGTACTTC. Its protein is CASSLDGLSVTVSSYEQYF.

This chain connects TRBV19 to TRBJ2-1; TRBD2 agrees at 10 bases. There are 16 residues in the CDR3. In germline, CDR1 is LNHDA, CDR2 SQIVND (reference sequence). The J segment lost 7 bases and the V segment lost 7 bases, leaving 13 bases of the junction unmatched. DNA of the CDR3: TGTGCCAGTACCCTAAGCAGGACTAGCGGTAATAATGAGCAGTTCTTC. Its translation is CASTLSRTSGNNEQFF. Full variable domain (missing parts from reference TRBV19 and TRBJ2-1): DGGITQSPKYLFRKEGQNVTLSCEQNLNHDAMYWYRQDPGQGLRLIYYSQIVNDFQKGDIAEGYSVSREKKESFPLTVTSAQKNPTAFYLCASTLSRTSGNNEQFFGPGTRLTVL.

V is TRBV9 and J is TRBJ2-6; 7 nucleotides line up with TRBD1. The V and J ends lost 3 bases and 10 bases, in that order; junction bases with no gene match: 4. CDR1 and CDR2 (germline): SGDLS, YYNGEE. The CDR3 sequence is 13 residues long. CDR3 sequence reads: CASSAGQKNVLTF. Here the CDR3 DNA reads TGTGCCAGCAGCGCGGGACAGAAGAACGTCCTGACTTTC.

This clone appeared once. The chain links TRBV5-5 to TRBJ2-7, with D possibly being TRBD1 (5 bases). The CDR3 covers 14 residues. CDR1 SGHKS and CDR2 YYEKEE come from the germline V gene (reference sequence). With 0 bases removed from V and 6 bases from J, the gap between germline ends came to 13 bases. The DNA of the CDR3 is TGTGCCAGCAGCTTGGCCAGGGATTCCCCCGAGCAGTACTTC. This translates into CASSLARDSPEQYF.

The chain employs TRBV2 and TRBJ2-7, with a weak D call TRBD1 (6 bases). Per germline, CDR1 SNHLY and CDR2 FYNNEI. The CDR3 totals 13 residues. V dropped 6 bases and J dropped 3 bases, with 12 bases sitting between them. In nucleotides, the CDR3 is TGTGCCAGCAGCCGACAGGAAAACTACGAGCAGTACTTC. Its translation: CASSRQENYEQYF. Looking up the rest from reference TRBV2 and TRBJ2-7 gives the full variable domain: EPEVTQTPSHQVTQMGQEVILRCVPISNHLYFYWYRQILGQKVEFLVSFYNNEISEKSEIFDDQFSVERPDGSNFTLKIRSTKLEDSAMYFCASSRQENYEQYFGPGTRLTVT.

The chain recombines TRBV6-5 with TRBJ1-1, with D possibly TRBD1 on 6 matching bases. From germline, CDR1 is MNHEY and CDR2 SVGAGI. The CDR3 runs 13 residues. The V and J ends lost 6 bases and 6 bases respectively, with 14 bases between them. CDR3 amino acids: CASSYGQIAEAFF. CDR3 sequence (DNA): TGTGCCAGCAGCTACGGACAGATCGCTGAAGCTTTCTTT.

The CDR3 sequence is CASRRTADSRTEAFF. In nucleotides, the CDR3 is TGTGCCAGCAGGCGGACGGCGGACAGTCGCACTGAAGCTTTCTTT. This chain uses TRBV2 with TRBJ1-1, with TRBD1 as a possible D gene (6 bases). The germline V gene encodes CDR1 SNHLY and CDR2 FYNNEI. This CDR3 has 15 amino acids. V was pared by 6 bases and J by 4 bases, with 18 bases between.

This chain connects TRBV27 to TRBJ2-7, with 9 bases identical to TRBD1. With 5 bases clipped from V and 3 bases from J, the junction kept 8 bases outside the gene matches. The CDR3 sequence is 15 residues long. Per germline, CDR1 MNHEY and CDR2 SMNVEV (reference sequence). CDR3 nucleotide sequence: TGTGCCAGCAGTCCCACAGGGGGCTTACACTACGAGCAGTACTTC. The encoded protein is CASSPTGGLHYEQYF.

The V call is TRBV19, the J call TRBJ2-5; 7 bases fit TRBD1. With V trimmed by 3 bases and J by 2 bases, 6 bases remained unmatched. The CDR3 consists of 15 residues. CDR1 and CDR2 (germline): LNHDA, SQIVND (reference sequence). CDR3 protein: CASSMSSGQQETQYF. The CDR3 coding sequence is TGTGCCAGTAGTATGTCCTCGGGACAGCAAGAGACCCAGTACTTC.

This clone has only one observation. V is TRBV28 and J is TRBJ2-7; 10 nucleotides align to TRBD2. The CDR3 has 16 amino acids. V lost 6 bases and J lost 3; bases outside the gene matches: 11. Germline values: CDR1 MDHEN, CDR2 SYDVKM. CDR3 DNA: TGTGCCAGCAGCCCCCCCGCCGGGACTAGCGACTACGAGCAGTACTTC. Residues: CASSPPAGTSDYEQYF.

This clone was counted once. V and J are TRBV5-1 and TRBJ2-1; D not resolved. Germline V gene sequence: CDR1 SGHRS, CDR2 YFSETQ. V was cut by 0 bases and J by 3 bases, with 10 bases left in between. The CDR3 loop spans 15 amino acids. The CDR3 loop is CASSLAPASYNEQFF. CDR3 in DNA: TGCGCCAGCAGCTTGGCCCCCGCCAGCTACAATGAGCAGTTCTTC.

This clone was counted between two and nine times. The genes are TRBV6-1 and TRBJ2-5; possible D gene TRBD1, 5 bases. The CDR3 runs to 16 residues. Germline-derived CDR1 and CDR2 are MNHNS and SASEGT. V lost 4 bases, J lost 2 bases, and 17 bases lay in between. CDR3 residues: CASSAAGKRRQETQYF. In nucleotides, the CDR3 is TGTGCCAGCAGTGCGGCAGGGAAGAGGAGACAAGAGACCCAGTACTTC.

The gene calls are TRBV4-2 and TRBJ2-3, with 11 bases identical to TRBD2. CDR1 LGHNA and CDR2 YNFKEQ come from the germline V gene. Trimming removed 3 bases from V and 4 bases from J; junction bases left unmatched: 15. CDR3 length: 19 residues. In nucleotides, the CDR3 is TGTGCCAGCAGCCAGGACCCCACCGTAGCGGGAGGGGTACCAGATACGCAGTATTTT. The encoded protein is CASSQDPTVAGGVPDTQYF.

J is TRBJ1-1 and V is TRBV20-1; the match to TRBD1 covers 8 bases. The CDR3 covers 11 residues. The germline V gene encodes CDR1 DFQATT and CDR2 SNEGSKA (reference sequence). With V trimmed by 5 bases and J by 11 bases, 7 bases remained unmatched. The CDR3 loop reads CSARTGNSAFF. Here the CDR3 DNA reads TGCAGTGCTCGGACAGGGAATAGCGCTTTCTTT.

The rearrangement links TRBV6-4 to TRBJ1-5, with a tentative D call TRBD1 (5 bases). The germline V gene encodes CDR1 MRHNA and CDR2 SNTAGT. CDR3 size: 15 residues. Trimming removed 8 bases from V and 1 base from J, with 15 bases in between. The CDR3 loop is CASSQQGGSNQPQHF. DNA of the CDR3: TGTGCCAGCTCCCAGCAGGGCGGAAGCAATCAGCCCCAGCATTTT.

The chain combines TRBV6-6 with TRBJ2-4, with D maybe TRBD1 (6 bases). Germline lookup yields CDR1 MNHNY and CDR2 SVGAGI (reference sequence). The CDR3 consists of 16 residues. Trimming removed 7 bases at V and 0 bases at J, with 16 bases between. CDR3 DNA sequence: TGTGCCAGCAATACTCCGGGACAAGTAGCCAAAAACATTCAGTACTTC. Encoded protein: CASNTPGQVAKNIQYF.

The chain recombines TRBV10-1 with TRBJ2-5; D is ambiguous. CDR1 is WNHNN and CDR2 is SYGVQD in the germline V gene (reference sequence). Trimming took off 3 bases at V and 4 bases at J, with 12 bases between the two ends. This CDR3 contains 14 residues. The CDR3 sequence: CASSDPAFPETQYF. In DNA, the CDR3 is TGCGCCAGCAGTGACCCCGCGTTCCCAGAGACCCAGTACTTC.

The rearrangement joins TRBV27 to TRBJ1-3, with TRBD1 identical over 7 bases. The CDR3 runs to 15 residues. With V trimmed by 1 base and J by 4 bases, 4 bases remained unmatched. The germline V gene has CDR1 MNHEY and CDR2 SMNVEV (reference sequence). The CDR3 loop is CASSLLPTGGNTIYF. Written as DNA, the CDR3 is TGTGCCAGCAGTTTATTACCGACAGGGGGAAACACCATATATTTT.

This chain uses TRBV27 with TRBJ2-2; D uncertain. This CDR3 spans 14 amino acids. Germline V CDR1 and CDR2: MNHEY, SMNVEV (reference sequence). The ends were cut back, 4 bases at V and 5 bases at J, with 11 bases in the middle. The chain's CDR3 is CASSSTLGTGELFF. The DNA of the CDR3 is TGTGCCAGCAGTTCCACCCTAGGTACCGGGGAGCTGTTTTTT.

V usage is TRBV10-3 and J usage is TRBJ2-1; TRBD1 aligns across 9 bases. Germline V gene sequence: CDR1 ENHRY, CDR2 SYGVKD. CDR3 length equals 15 residues. V dropped 3 bases and J dropped 3; count of bases not matched to a gene: 3. Here the CDR3 reads CAISDWDRDYNEQFF. The CDR3 nucleotides read TGTGCCATCAGTGACTGGGACAGGGACTACAATGAGCAGTTCTTC.

CDR3 sequence (DNA): TGCGCCAGCAGCCAAGATGGCGGAGATCAGCCCCAGCATTTT. Translating gives CASSQDGGDQPQHF. The chain recombines TRBV4-3 with TRBJ1-5, with unresolved D. The CDR3 totals 14 residues. V lost 0 bases, J lost 5 bases, and 8 bases lay in between. Germline loops: CDR1 LGHNA, CDR2 YSLEER.

V and J are TRBV5-6 and TRBJ1-2, with no clear D. The germline V and J ends were trimmed by 4 bases and 0 bases, with 13 bases remaining between them. From germline, CDR1 is SGHDT and CDR2 YYEEEE. The CDR3 sequence is 15 residues long. CDR3 amino acids: CASSLSGPANYGYTF. The CDR3 DNA reads as TGTGCCAGCAGCCTAAGCGGACCAGCTAACTATGGCTACACCTTC.

J is TRBJ2-3 and V is TRBV6-5, with TRBD2 as a possible D gene (6 bases). The CDR3 has 15 residues. With 5 bases removed from V and 0 bases from J, the gap between germline ends came to 12 bases. Germline CDR1 reads MNHEY; CDR2 reads SVGAGI. This chain's CDR3 is CASSRRAVSTDTQYF. For the CDR3, the DNA is TGTGCCAGCAGTCGGAGGGCCGTTAGCACAGATACGCAGTATTTT.

This chain uses TRBV14 with TRBJ2-1, with TRBD2 identical over 12 bases. With 4 bases clipped from V and 7 bases from J, the junction kept 8 bases outside the gene matches. This CDR3 is built from 16 residues. The germline gives CDR1 SGHDN, CDR2 FVKESK. In DNA form, the CDR3 reads TGTGCCAGCAGCCCCGGTATGCTAGCGGGAGGGAATGAGCAGTTCTTC. As protein: CASSPGMLAGGNEQFF.

The rearrangement joins TRBV7-2 to TRBJ2-7; no clear D. Germline V gene data show CDR1 as SGHTA and CDR2 as FQGNSA. The V end lost 2 bases, the J end lost 0 bases, and 11 bases lay between the germline ends. The length of the CDR3 is 15 residues. The CDR3 here is CASSLSQVPSYEQYF. Written as DNA, the CDR3 is TGTGCCAGCAGCTTATCTCAGGTCCCCTCCTACGAGCAGTACTTC.

The chain uses TRBV29-1 and TRBJ2-1; D is ambiguous. Germline loops: CDR1 SQVTM, CDR2 ANQGSEA. The CDR3 length is 16 residues. The germline V and J ends were trimmed by 6 bases and 0 bases, with 18 bases remaining between them. The CDR3 loop reads CSVHLADSSSYNEQFF. DNA of the CDR3: TGCAGCGTGCATTTGGCGGATTCAAGCTCCTACAATGAGCAGTTCTTC.

The rearrangement joins TRBV5-4 to TRBJ1-2, with a weak D call TRBD1 (5 bases). This CDR3 region has 14 residues. V was clipped by 0 bases and J by 0 bases, with 6 bases between them. Germline lookup yields CDR1 SGHNT and CDR2 YYREEE (reference sequence). CDR3 residues: CASSLAGANYGYTF. The CDR3 coding sequence is TGTGCCAGCAGCTTGGCGGGGGCTAACTATGGCTACACCTTC.

The CDR3 region is CASGGQSVNQPQHF. The CDR3 nucleotides read TGTGCCAGCGGCGGACAGTCGGTCAATCAGCCCCAGCATTTT. The V gene is TRBV2, the J gene TRBJ1-5; tentatively, D is TRBD1 (6 bases). Trimming pared 8 bases from V and 3 bases from J, leaving 14 bases between. Germline CDR1 is SNHLY and CDR2 is FYNNEI. This CDR3 contains 14 residues.